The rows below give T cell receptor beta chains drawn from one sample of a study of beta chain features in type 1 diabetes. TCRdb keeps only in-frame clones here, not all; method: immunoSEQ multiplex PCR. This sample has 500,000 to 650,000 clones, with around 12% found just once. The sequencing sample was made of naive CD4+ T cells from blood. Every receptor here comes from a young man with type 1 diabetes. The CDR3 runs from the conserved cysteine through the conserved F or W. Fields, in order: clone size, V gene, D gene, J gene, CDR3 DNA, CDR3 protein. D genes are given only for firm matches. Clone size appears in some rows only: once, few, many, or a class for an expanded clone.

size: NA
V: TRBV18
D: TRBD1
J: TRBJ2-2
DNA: TGTGCCAGCTCGATGGGGACAGCAAACACCGGGGAGCTGTTTTTT
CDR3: CASSMGTANTGELFF

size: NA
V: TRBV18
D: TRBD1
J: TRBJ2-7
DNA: TGTGCCAGCTCTGGGGACAGGCAGTACGAGCAGTACTTC
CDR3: CASSGDRQYEQYF

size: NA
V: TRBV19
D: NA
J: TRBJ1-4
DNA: TGTGCCAGTAGTGGGCAGATAGACAATGAAAAACTGTTTTTT
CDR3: CASSGQIDNEKLFF

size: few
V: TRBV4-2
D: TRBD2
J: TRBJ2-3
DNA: TGTGCCAGCAGCCATGGGGGGACTAGCGGGGCAGATACGCAGTATTTT
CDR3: CASSHGGTSGADTQYF

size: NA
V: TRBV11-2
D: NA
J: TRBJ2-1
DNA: TGTGCCAGCAGCTTCGGTCTTACCTACAATGAGCAGTTCTTC
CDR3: CASSFGLTYNEQFF

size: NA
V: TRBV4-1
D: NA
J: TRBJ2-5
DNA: TGCGCCAGCAGCCAAGTGTACAGGGTTATCCAAGAGACCCAGTACTTC
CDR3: CASSQVYRVIQETQYF

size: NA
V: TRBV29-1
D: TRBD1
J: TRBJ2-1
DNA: TGCAGCGTCCCAGGGGGCTATGAGCAGTTCTTC
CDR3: CSVPGGYEQFF

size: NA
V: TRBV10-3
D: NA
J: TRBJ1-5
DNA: TGTGCCATCAGTGAGAGAACGGAAAATCAGCCCCAGCATTTT
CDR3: CAISERTENQPQHF

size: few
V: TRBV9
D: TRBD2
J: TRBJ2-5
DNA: TGTGCCAGCAGCCCCGGGACTAGCGGGGGGCGCCAAGAGACCCAGTACTTC
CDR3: CASSPGTSGGRQETQYF

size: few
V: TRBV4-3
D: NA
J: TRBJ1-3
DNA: TGCGCCAGCAGCCCCCCAGAGGGGGGACAACTTGGAAACACCATATATTTT
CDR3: CASSPPEGGQLGNTIYF

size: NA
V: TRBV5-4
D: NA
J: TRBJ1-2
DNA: TGTGCCAGCAGCTTGTGGATGGGCGGCTATGGCTACACCTTC
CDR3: CASSLWMGGYGYTF

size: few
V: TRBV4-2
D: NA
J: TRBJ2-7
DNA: TGTGCCAGCAGCCTCCTCCGGGGGGACAGAGCGGGACACGAGCAGTACTTC
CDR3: CASSLLRGDRAGHEQYF

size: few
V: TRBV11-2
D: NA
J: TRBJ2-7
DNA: TGTGCCAGCAGCTTCCCCGGGGCGGGGTACGAGCAGTACTTC
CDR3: CASSFPGAGYEQYF

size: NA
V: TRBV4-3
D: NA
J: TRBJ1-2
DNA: TGCGCCAGCAGCCAATCCCACGGCTCTAACTATGGCTACACCTTC
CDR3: CASSQSHGSNYGYTF

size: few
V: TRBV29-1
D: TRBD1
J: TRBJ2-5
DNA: TGCAGCGTTGACCGACCCGACAGGGGCCCTCAAGAGACCCAGTACTTC
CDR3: CSVDRPDRGPQETQYF

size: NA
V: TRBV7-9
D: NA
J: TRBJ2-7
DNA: TGTGCCAGCAGCCCGGTGGGCCTCTCCTACGAGCAGTACTTC
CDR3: CASSPVGLSYEQYF

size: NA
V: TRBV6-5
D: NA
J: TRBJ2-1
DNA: TGTGCCAGTGGGGGTTTCCACAATGAGCAGTTCTTC
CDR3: CASGGFHNEQFF

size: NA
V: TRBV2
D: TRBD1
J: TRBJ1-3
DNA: TGTGCCAGCAGCGGACAGGCTTCCTCTGGAAACACCATATATTTT
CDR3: CASSGQASSGNTIYF

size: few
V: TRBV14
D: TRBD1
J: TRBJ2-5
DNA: TGTGCCAGCAGCCTAAGGACAGGAAGAGAGACCCAGTACTTC
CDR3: CASSLRTGRETQYF

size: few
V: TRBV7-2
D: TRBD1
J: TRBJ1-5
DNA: TGTGCCAGCAGCTTAGGTCCAGGGGGCAACATCAATCAGCCCCAGCATTTT
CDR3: CASSLGPGGNINQPQHF

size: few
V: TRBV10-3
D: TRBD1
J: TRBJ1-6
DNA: TGTGCCATCAGTGTAGGTCTCCAGGGGGCACGATCACCCCTCCACTTT
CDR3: CAISVGLQGARSPLHF

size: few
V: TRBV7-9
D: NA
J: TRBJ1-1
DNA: TGTGCCAGCAGCTTAGGGCTGACCACTGAAGCTTTCTTT
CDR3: CASSLGLTTEAFF

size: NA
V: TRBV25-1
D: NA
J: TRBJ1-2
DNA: TGTGCCAGTACTGGCCGAGGGGAAAGGTTAAGCACCTTC
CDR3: CASTGRGERLSTF

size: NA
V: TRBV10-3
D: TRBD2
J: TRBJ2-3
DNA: TGTGCCATCAGTGATGAGACTAGCGGGGAGGTAGATACGCAGTATTTT
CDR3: CAISDETSGEVDTQYF

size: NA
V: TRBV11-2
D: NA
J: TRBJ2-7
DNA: TGTGCCAGCAGCTTAGAGGTCGAGCAGTACTTC
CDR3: CASSLEVEQYF

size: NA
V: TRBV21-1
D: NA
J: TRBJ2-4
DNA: TGTGCCCAGCGGGGGAAACGGACAGGGCTTCGTACCAAAAACATTCAGTACTTC
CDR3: CAQRGKRTGLRTKNIQYF

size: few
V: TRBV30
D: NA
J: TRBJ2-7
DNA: TGTGCCTGGATCCCCCGGCAACGGGGCGAGCAGTACTTC
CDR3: CAWIPRQRGEQYF

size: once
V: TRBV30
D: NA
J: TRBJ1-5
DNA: TGTGCCTGGAGTCCCGGTGGGCTTTTGGGGAATCAGCCCCAGCATTTT
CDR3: CAWSPGGLLGNQPQHF

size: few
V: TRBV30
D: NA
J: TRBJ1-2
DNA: TGTGCCTTAGAGGGGGGCGACGGCTACACCTTC
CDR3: CALEGGDGYTF

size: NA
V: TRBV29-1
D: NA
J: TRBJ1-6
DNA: TGCAGCGCCCGGATGCAGGGAGGAGGGTCACCCCTCCACTTT
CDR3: CSARMQGGGSPLHF

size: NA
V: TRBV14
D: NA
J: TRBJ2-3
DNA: TGTGCCAGCAGCCCGCAGTGGGACACAGATACGCAGTATTTT
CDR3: CASSPQWDTDTQYF

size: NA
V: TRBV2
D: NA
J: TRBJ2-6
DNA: TGTGCCAGCAGTGAAGGGGAAGGGCGTAACTCTGGGGCCAACGTCCTGACTTTC
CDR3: CASSEGEGRNSGANVLTF

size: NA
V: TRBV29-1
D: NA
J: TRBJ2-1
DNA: TGCAGCGTTGAAGACCCCGGAGCCTCTGGGCCCTTCTACAATGAGCAGTTCTTC
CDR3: CSVEDPGASGPFYNEQFF

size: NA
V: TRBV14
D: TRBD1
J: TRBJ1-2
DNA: TGTGCCAGCAGCTCCCGGACAGGATCAAACTATGGCTACACCTTC
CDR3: CASSSRTGSNYGYTF

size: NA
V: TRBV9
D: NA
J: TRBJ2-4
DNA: TGTGCCAGCAGCGTAGGTCCGGCTAGTGGCAACATTCAGTACTTC
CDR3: CASSVGPASGNIQYF

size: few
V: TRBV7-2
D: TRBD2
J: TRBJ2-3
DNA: TGTGCCAGCAGCTTCGGGGGGGCCAGCACAGATACGCAGTATTTT
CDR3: CASSFGGASTDTQYF

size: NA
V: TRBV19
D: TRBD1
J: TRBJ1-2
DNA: TGTGCCAGTAGTAGGGGACAGAGGGATGGCTACACCTTC
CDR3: CASSRGQRDGYTF

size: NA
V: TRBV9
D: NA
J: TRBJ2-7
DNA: TGTGCCAGCAGCGCCTTGTCGGGGAGCTCCTACGAGCAGTACTTC
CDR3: CASSALSGSSYEQYF

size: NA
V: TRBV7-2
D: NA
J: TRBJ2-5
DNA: TGTGCCAGCAGCTTAGCCAGCAGGGTGCCCCAAGAGACCCAGTACTTC
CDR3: CASSLASRVPQETQYF

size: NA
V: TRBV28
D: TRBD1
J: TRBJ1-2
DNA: TGTGCCAGCATTAATGCAGGGGGCTCCTATCATGGCTACACCTTC
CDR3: CASINAGGSYHGYTF

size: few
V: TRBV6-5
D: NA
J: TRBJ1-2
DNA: TGTGCCAGCAGTTACGGGCAGGCAGGTGGCTACACCTTC
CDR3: CASSYGQAGGYTF

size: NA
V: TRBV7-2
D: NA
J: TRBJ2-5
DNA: TGTGCCAGCAGCTTGCCCCTTCAAGAGACCCAGTACTTC
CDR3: CASSLPLQETQYF

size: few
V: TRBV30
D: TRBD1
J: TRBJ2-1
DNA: TGTGCCTGGAGTGTAGGGCAGGGGGCCCACAATGAGCAGTTCTTC
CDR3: CAWSVGQGAHNEQFF

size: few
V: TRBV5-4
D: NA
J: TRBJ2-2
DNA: TGTGCCAGCAGCCCCGCGAACGGGGAGCTGTTTTTT
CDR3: CASSPANGELFF

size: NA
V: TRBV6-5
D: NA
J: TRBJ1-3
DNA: TGTGCCAGCAGTTACTCGAGTACAGTTAAAACCATATATTTT
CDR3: CASSYSSTVKTIYF

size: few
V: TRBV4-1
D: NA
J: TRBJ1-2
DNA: TGCGCCAGCAGCCAAGACTCGGGCGGTAACTATGGCTACACCTTC
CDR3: CASSQDSGGNYGYTF

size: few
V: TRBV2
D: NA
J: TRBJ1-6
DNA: TGTGCCAGCAGATTTACCCAGGGATGGGCCCTCCACTTT
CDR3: CASRFTQGWALHF

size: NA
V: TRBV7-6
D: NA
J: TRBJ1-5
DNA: TGTGCCAGCAGCTTAGAGGCAGGGGATCAGCCCCAGCATTTT
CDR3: CASSLEAGDQPQHF

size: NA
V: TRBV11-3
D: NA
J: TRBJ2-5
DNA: TGTGCCAGCAGCCCCCTCGGGTTGGAGACCCAGTACTTC
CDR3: CASSPLGLETQYF

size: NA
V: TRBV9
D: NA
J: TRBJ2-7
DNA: TGTGCCAGCAGCGCGACGGACCCATTGGGCGAGCAGTACTTC
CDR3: CASSATDPLGEQYF

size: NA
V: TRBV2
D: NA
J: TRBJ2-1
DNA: TGTGCCAGCAGTGATGTCAATGAGCAGTTCTTC
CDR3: CASSDVNEQFF

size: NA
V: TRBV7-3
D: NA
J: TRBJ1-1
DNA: TGTGCCAGCAGCCAGGAGGGGGGCACTGAAGCTTTCTTT
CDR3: CASSQEGGTEAFF